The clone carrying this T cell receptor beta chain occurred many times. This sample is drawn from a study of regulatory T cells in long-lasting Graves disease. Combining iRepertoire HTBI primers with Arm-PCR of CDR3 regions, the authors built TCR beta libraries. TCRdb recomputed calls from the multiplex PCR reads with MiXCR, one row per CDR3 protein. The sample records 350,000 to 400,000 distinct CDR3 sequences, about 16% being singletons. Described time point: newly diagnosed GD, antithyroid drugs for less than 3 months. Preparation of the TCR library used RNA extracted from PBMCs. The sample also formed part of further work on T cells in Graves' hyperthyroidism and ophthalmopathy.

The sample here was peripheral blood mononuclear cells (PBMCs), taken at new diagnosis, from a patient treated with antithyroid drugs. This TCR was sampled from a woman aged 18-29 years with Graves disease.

The chain's CDR3 is CASSSTGVTGELFF. The CDR3 nucleotides are TGTGCCAGCAGTTCGACAGGGGTCACCGGGGAGCTGTTTTTT. The V call is TRBV27, the J call TRBJ2-2; 8 nucleotides align to TRBD1. The V gene end was trimmed by 4 bases and the J gene end by 4 bases; junction bases not matched to a gene: 2. The CDR3 loop spans 14 amino acids. CDR1 and CDR2 (germline): MNHEY, SMNVEV (reference sequence).